Following are 8 T cell receptor beta chains from one sample sequenced in a study of patients and donors after allogeneic stem cell transplantation. Each CDR3 protein is one row after TCRdb ran MiXCR on the RT-PCR reads. The sample includes approximately 57,000 distinct CDR3 sequences, 13% of them seen just once. The sequenced sample was blood, either unsorted or a sorted T cell fraction (not recorded which). Receptors originate from a human donor who was either an allogeneic HSCT recipient or a stem cell or donor lymphocyte infusion donor (not recorded which). It is not recorded whose cells these are; they may come from a transplant donor.

This clonotype was recorded many times. The V call is TRBV6-2 or TRBV6-3, the J call TRBJ2-3; D possibly matches TRBD1 or TRBD2 (5 bases each). CDR1 MNHEY and CDR2 SVGEGT come from the germline V gene. This CDR3 has 10 residues. Trimming took off 5 bases at V and 10 bases at J, with 7 bases between the two ends. The CDR3 DNA is TGTGCCAGCAGTAGAGGGGCGCAGTATTTT. Translation gives CASSRGAQYF.

The chain joins TRBV5-1 to TRBJ2-7, with D possibly being TRBD1 (5 bases). The germline V gene encodes CDR1 SGHRS and CDR2 YFSETQ. The CDR3 spans 13 residues. V gave up 5 bases and J gave up 3 bases, with 12 bases separating them. CDR3 bases: TGCGCCAGCAGAGTCGACAGACTCTACGAGCAGTACTTC. Translated: CASRVDRLYEQYF.

The chain combines TRBV6-5 with TRBJ2-1; D is ambiguous. The CDR3 sequence is 13 residues long. V lost 6 bases, J lost 9 bases, and 15 bases lay in between. In germline, CDR1 is MNHEY, CDR2 SVGAGI. CDR3 amino acids: CASRRLGIREQFF. For the CDR3, the DNA is TGTGCCAGCAGACGACTGGGGATTCGTGAGCAGTTCTTC.

This clonotype was picked up many times. This chain uses TRBV5-1 with TRBJ1-4; possibly TRBD1 for D (6 bases). With 6 bases removed from V and 5 bases from J, the gap between germline ends came to 14 bases. From germline, CDR1 is SGHRS and CDR2 YFSETQ. The CDR3 consists of 14 residues. In nucleotides, the CDR3 is TGCGCCAGCACGCGTGGACAGATGAATGAAAAACTGTTTTTT. Amino acid sequence: CASTRGQMNEKLFF.

The rearrangement links TRBV19 to TRBJ1-1; possible D gene TRBD1, 6 bases. The CDR3 extends over 14 amino acids. Germline values: CDR1 LNHDA, CDR2 SQIVND (reference sequence). The V and J ends lost 6 bases and 0 bases respectively, with 11 bases between them. The CDR3 reads CASSTTGLNTEAFF. CDR3 DNA: TGTGCCAGTAGCACAACAGGGTTGAACACTGAAGCTTTCTTT.

The chain employs TRBV7-9 and TRBJ2-1; 8 bases match TRBD1. The CDR3 runs 18 residues. Germline CDR1 is SEHNR and CDR2 is FQNEAQ (reference sequence). Trimming removed 4 bases from V and 0 bases from J; junction bases left unmatched: 11. The CDR3 is CASSSPPGQVNSYNEQFF. The CDR3, as DNA: TGTGCCAGCAGCTCGCCTCCGGGACAGGTGAACTCCTACAATGAGCAGTTCTTC. Using reference TRBV7-9 and TRBJ2-1 for the parts outside the CDR3, the full variable domain is DTGVSQNPRHKITKRGQNVTFRCDPISEHNRLYWYRQTLGQGPEFLTYFQNEAQLEKSRLLSDRFSAERPKGSFSTLEIQRTEQGDSAMYLCASSSPPGQVNSYNEQFFGPGTRLTVL.

This clonotype came up many times. The gene calls are TRBV19 and TRBJ2-7, with D tentatively TRBD2 (5 bases). The CDR3 totals 16 residues. The germline V gene encodes CDR1 LNHDA and CDR2 SQIVND (reference sequence). V gave up 3 bases and J gave up 6 bases, with 21 bases separating them. CDR3 sequence (DNA): TGTGCCAGTAGTATGCTCGGATCCGACTCGGGGTCCGAGCAGTACTTC. Amino acids: CASSMLGSDSGSEQYF.

This clonotype showed up many times. This chain uses TRBV5-1 with TRBJ2-3; 11 positions agree with TRBD2. Losses at the gene ends were 4 bases for V and 3 bases for J; bases not matched to a gene: 7. Germline-derived CDR1 and CDR2 are SGHRS and YFSETQ. CDR3 length equals 16 residues. The CDR3, as DNA: TGCGCCAGCAGCCCCCTAACTAGCGGGAGTACAGATACGCAGTATTTT. This translates into CASSPLTSGSTDTQYF.